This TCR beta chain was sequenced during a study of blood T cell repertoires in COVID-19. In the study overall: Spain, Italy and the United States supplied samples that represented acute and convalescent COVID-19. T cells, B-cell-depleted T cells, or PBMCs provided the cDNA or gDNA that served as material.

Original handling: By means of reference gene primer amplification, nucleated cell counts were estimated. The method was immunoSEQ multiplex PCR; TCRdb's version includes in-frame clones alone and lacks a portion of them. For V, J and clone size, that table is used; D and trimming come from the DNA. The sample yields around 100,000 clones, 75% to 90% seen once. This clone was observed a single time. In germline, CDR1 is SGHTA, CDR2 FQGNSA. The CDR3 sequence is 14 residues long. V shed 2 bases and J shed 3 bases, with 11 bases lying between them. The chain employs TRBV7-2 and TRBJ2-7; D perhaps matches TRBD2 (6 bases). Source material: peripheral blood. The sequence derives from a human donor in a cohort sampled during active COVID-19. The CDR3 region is CASSLRRDYYEQYF. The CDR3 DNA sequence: TGTGCCAGCAGCTTACGGAGGGATTACTACGAGCAGTACTTC. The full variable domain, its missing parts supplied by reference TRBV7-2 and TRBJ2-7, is GAGVSQSPSNKVTEKGKDVELRCDPISGHTALYWYRQSLGQGLEFLIYFQGNSAPDKSGLPSDRFSAERTGGSVSTLTIQRTQQEDSAVYLCASSLRRDYYEQYFGPGTRLTVT.